This T cell receptor (beta chain) was captured in a study of T cell repertoires in cytomegalovirus infection. Study in general: Peptides in the study included HLA-C-restricted and HLA-B-restricted CMV epitopes. Public TCR beta signatures indicated both CMV infection and matching HLA type. Overall study findings and caveats: The cumulative frequency of public TCR beta families identified carriers of CMV plus the relevant HLA. Across the ex vivo response, the dominant clonotypes were HLA-C-restricted CMV-specific TCR beta clonotypes.

TCRdb processed the reads anew with MiXCR; each CDR3 protein has one entry. The sample holds approximately 120,000 distinct CDR3 sequences, around 30% seen once. This clonotype was detected a few times. The antigen remains undetermined. The CDR3 runs to 15 residues. The germline V gene encodes CDR1 DFQATT and CDR2 SNEGSKA (reference sequence). The V gene end was trimmed by 0 bases and the J gene end by 6 bases; junction bases not matched to a gene: 7. This sequence originates from a human donor in good health (CMV status not recorded). Some clones in this sample may be carry-over from other donors' samples. The genes are TRBV20-1 and TRBJ1-1; the match to TRBD1 covers 10 bases. The source material was CD8+ T cells from cultured PBMCs, sampled from culture after CMV antigen stimulation. The CDR3 DNA reads TGCAGTGCTAGAGAGAGGGACAGGGGACCGGCTGAAGCTTTCTTT. Residues: CSARERDRGPAEAFF.